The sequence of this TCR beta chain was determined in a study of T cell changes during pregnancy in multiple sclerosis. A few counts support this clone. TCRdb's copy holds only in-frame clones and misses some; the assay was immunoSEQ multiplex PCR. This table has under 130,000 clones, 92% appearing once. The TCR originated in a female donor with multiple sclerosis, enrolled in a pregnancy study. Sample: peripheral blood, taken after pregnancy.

The CDR3 bases are TGTGCCAGCAGTGAAGCAACTAGCGAGGCCTACGAGCAGTACTTC. It codes for CASSEATSEAYEQYF. The chain uses TRBV6-1 and TRBJ2-7, with 7 bases aligning to TRBD2. CDR3 length: 15 residues. The V and J ends lost 0 bases and 2 bases, in that order; junction bases with no gene match: 4. Germline V CDR1 and CDR2: MNHNS, SASEGT.